Below are 31 T cell receptor beta chains sequenced from a single sample in a study of shared clonotypes between healthy human individuals. Produced via immunoSEQ multiplex PCR; TCRdb's table is partial and in-frame only. The sample records 2 million to 3 million clones, 90% to 95% being singletons. Material for sequencing was naive CD4+ T cells sorted from blood. Subset denoted: CD45RA+ positively selected. These receptors all stem from a man between 18 and 29 years old in good health.

The chain is built from TRBV6-5 and TRBJ2-5; 9 bases map to TRBD1. Germline loops: CDR1 MNHEY, CDR2 SVGAGI. The CDR3 sequence is 15 residues long. Trimming took 5 bases from V and 5 from J; bases not matched to a gene: 9. The CDR3 region is CASSRGDRVTETQYF. In DNA, the CDR3 is TGTGCCAGCAGTCGGGGGGACAGGGTGACCGAGACCCAGTACTTC.

This chain uses TRBV7-2 with TRBJ2-5; TRBD2 aligns across 7 bases. The ends lost 1 base at V and 3 bases at J; junction bases unmatched: 5. Germline V gives CDR1 SGHTA, CDR2 FQGNSA. The CDR3 runs to 15 residues. For the CDR3, the DNA is TGTGCCAGCAGCTTAGTAGCGGGTAGGGAAGAGACCCAGTACTTC. It is translated as CASSLVAGREETQYF.

This chain joins TRBV5-1 and TRBJ2-2; possible D gene TRBD2, 5 bases. Looked up from germline, CDR1 is SGHRS and CDR2 is YFSETQ. Trimming removed 1 base from V and 5 bases from J, with 18 bases in between. The CDR3 is 17 amino acids. For the CDR3, the DNA is TGCGCCAGCAGCTTGACCCGCCCGGGCGAGGGTACCGGGGAGCTGTTTTTT. Protein sequence: CASSLTRPGEGTGELFF.

Turning to this clone: Within the sample, other DNA sequences also encode this same CDR3. The chain combines TRBV5-1 with TRBJ1-3; D is uncertain. V shed 0 bases and J shed 2 bases, with 6 bases lying between them. CDR3 size: 14 residues. The V gene's germline CDR1 is SGHRS and CDR2 YFSETQ. CDR3 protein: CASSLGQTGNTIYF. In DNA form, the CDR3 reads TGCGCCAGCAGCTTGGGTCAGACTGGAAACACCATATATTTT.

This chain uses TRBV6-6 with TRBJ1-6, with TRBD1 as a possible D gene (5 bases). Germline V lookup: CDR1 MNHNY, CDR2 SVGAGI (reference sequence). The CDR3 contains 16 residues. Deletions cut 5 bases from V and 6 bases from J, with 17 bases between. CDR3 nucleotides: TGTGCCAGCAGTAAAACCGACGGGGGGATTAATTCACCCCTCCACTTT. This translates into CASSKTDGGINSPLHF.

The chain has TRBV29-1 and TRBJ2-5; D may correspond to TRBD1 or TRBD2 (5 bases each). The CDR3 runs 13 residues. With 4 bases removed from V and 1 base from J, the gap between germline ends came to 10 bases. Germline V gene lookup returns CDR1 SQVTM and CDR2 ANQGSEA. CDR3 amino acids: CSVAPGTQETQYF. The DNA for the CDR3 is TGCAGCGTTGCCCCAGGGACCCAAGAGACCCAGTACTTC.

V and J are TRBV18 and TRBJ2-2; 7 bases line up with TRBD2. The CDR3 runs to 14 residues. Trimming at V came to 4 bases and at J to 4 bases, leaving 3 bases not matched to a gene. Germline values: CDR1 KGHSH, CDR2 LQKENI. DNA for the CDR3: TGTGCCAGCTCACGGACTAGTGCCACCGGGGAGCTGTTTTTT. Protein sequence: CASSRTSATGELFF.

The gene calls are TRBV5-5 and TRBJ1-4; no firm D call. Germline V lookup: CDR1 SGHKS, CDR2 YYEKEE (reference sequence). The V gene lost 4 bases and the J gene lost 2 bases, with 12 bases spanning the gap. This CDR3 is built from 15 residues. This CDR3 is CASSTSGGTNEKLFF. The CDR3 nucleotides read TGTGCCAGCAGCACGTCAGGAGGGACTAATGAAAAACTGTTTTTT.

This chain links TRBV7-2 with TRBJ1-4; 11 positions match TRBD1. Germline CDR1 is SGHTA and CDR2 is FQGNSA. This CDR3 contains 16 residues. With V trimmed by 7 bases and J by 3 bases, 7 bases remained unmatched. The CDR3 DNA reads TGTGCCAGCACTGGACAGGGGGCTTTAGCTAATGAAAAACTGTTTTTT. Residues: CASTGQGALANEKLFF.

V usage is TRBV5-6 and J usage is TRBJ2-7; D remains ambiguous. Germline loops: CDR1 SGHDT, CDR2 YYEEEE. Trimming pared 0 bases from V and 3 bases from J, leaving 10 bases between. The CDR3 is made up of 14 amino acids. The CDR3 DNA reads as TGTGCCAGCAGCTTGGATCTGGGCTACTACGAGCAGTACTTC. It specifies CASSLDLGYYEQYF.

This chain uses TRBV28 with TRBJ1-3; 8 bases align to TRBD1. The CDR3 covers 16 residues. Per germline, CDR1 MDHEN and CDR2 SYDVKM. V lost 5 bases, J lost 0 bases, and 6 bases stayed unmatched. As DNA, the CDR3 is TGTGCCAGCAGTCCCGGACAGGGACCCTCTGGAAACACCATATATTTT. This gives the protein CASSPGQGPSGNTIYF.

With respect to this clone: This sample includes further DNA sequences coding for the same CDR3. CDR3 sequence (DNA): TGTGCCAGCTCACCTGGACAGGGCGGGAGCCACGAGCAGTACTTC. It codes for CASSPGQGGSHEQYF. The gene calls are TRBV18 and TRBJ2-7; D perhaps matches TRBD1 (8 bases). V lost 3 bases to trimming and J lost 5 bases, with 17 bases between them. CDR1 KGHSH and CDR2 LQKENI come from the germline V gene. The CDR3 is made up of 15 amino acids.

V and J are TRBV6-6 and TRBJ2-2; no firm D call. Trimming took off 5 bases at V and 1 base at J, with 8 bases between the two ends. Per the germline V gene, CDR1 is MNHNY and CDR2 is SVGAGI (reference sequence). The CDR3 is 14 amino acids. CDR3 DNA: TGTGCCAGCAGTAGGAACAGGAACACCGGGGAGCTGTTTTTT. This sequence encodes CASSRNRNTGELFF.

The sample holds one count of this clone. The chain uses TRBV20-1 and TRBJ1-4; TRBD1 aligns across 7 bases. V lost 6 bases to trimming and J lost 13 bases; unmatched junction nucleotides: 8. The germline V gene encodes CDR1 DFQATT and CDR2 SNEGSKA (reference sequence). The CDR3 has 11 residues. The CDR3 DNA reads as TGCAGTGCCCCGAGGGGGCCACGACTGTTTTTT. Encoded protein: CSAPRGPRLFF.

V usage is TRBV7-2 and J usage is TRBJ2-3; 11 bases align to TRBD2. The CDR3 has 16 residues. Unmatched junction bases numbered 5, after V lost 5 bases and J lost 1 base. CDR1 and CDR2 from the germline V gene are SGHTA and FQGNSA. In nucleotides, the CDR3 is TGTGCCAGCAGCAACCTACTAGCGGGAGGCACAGATACGCAGTATTTT. Translating it yields CASSNLLAGGTDTQYF.

This chain uses TRBV5-1 with TRBJ2-7, with TRBD1 identical over 8 bases. V trimming: 4 bases; J trimming: 3 bases; junction bases outside the gene matches: 9. The CDR3 is 15 amino acids. The V gene's germline CDR1 is SGHRS and CDR2 YFSETQ. CDR3 coding DNA: TGCGCCAGCAGCCCCGGGGGACAGGCCAACTACGAGCAGTACTTC. Its protein is CASSPGGQANYEQYF.

V and J are TRBV30 and TRBJ2-5; D could derive from TRBD1 or TRBD2 (5 bases each). Germline lookup yields CDR1 GTSNPN and CDR2 SVGIG (reference sequence). CDR3 length: 15 residues. V was trimmed by 0 bases and J by 4 bases, leaving 15 bases between them. CDR3 DNA sequence: TGTGCCTGGAGTGTACTAGGCCAGGGAGCAGAGACCCAGTACTTC. Translated: CAWSVLGQGAETQYF.

The V call is TRBV2, the J call TRBJ2-2; TRBD1 agrees at 12 bases. This CDR3 comprises 15 residues. Germline CDR1 SNHLY, CDR2 FYNNEI. The V segment lost 8 bases and the J segment 4 bases; nucleotides outside the gene matches: 5. The CDR3: CASSGQGAVTGELFF. CDR3 sequence (DNA): TGTGCCAGCTCGGGACAGGGGGCGGTCACCGGGGAGCTGTTTTTT. The full variable domain, rest sourced from reference TRBV2 and TRBJ2-2, is EPEVTQTPSHQVTQMGQEVILRCVPISNHLYFYWYRQILGQKVEFLVSFYNNEISEKSEIFDDQFSVERPDGSNFTLKIRSTKLEDSAMYFCASSGQGAVTGELFFGEGSRLTVL.

The chain combines TRBV4-1 with TRBJ2-7; D not certain. Germline CDR1 reads MGHRA; CDR2 reads YSYEKL. The CDR3 has 14 amino acids. Between the trimmed V and J ends, which lost 4 bases and 7 bases, there was a span of 17 bases. CDR3 nucleotides: TGCGCCAGCAGCCTGGACGGAGCCCCAAGGGAGCAGTACTTC. Amino acid sequence: CASSLDGAPREQYF.

V usage is TRBV11-2 and J usage is TRBJ2-3, with TRBD2 identical over 13 bases. The germline gives CDR1 SGHAT, CDR2 FQNNGV. V shed 1 base, J shed 9 bases, and the junction held 7 bases outside the gene matches. CDR3 length: 16 amino acids. CDR3 protein: CASSLAGLAGVDTQYF. In nucleotides, the CDR3 is TGTGCCAGCAGCTTAGCCGGACTAGCGGGAGTAGACACGCAGTATTTT.

V is TRBV5-1 and J is TRBJ2-2; D call uncertain. Trimming took 4 bases from V and 0 from J, leaving 10 bases between them. The germline V gene encodes CDR1 SGHRS and CDR2 YFSETQ. The CDR3 runs 15 residues. This CDR3 is CASSPDTANTGELFF. CDR3 nucleotides: TGCGCCAGCAGCCCCGACACCGCGAACACCGGGGAGCTGTTTTTT.

This chain uses TRBV5-1 with TRBJ2-7, with TRBD1 matching 7 bases. The CDR3 is 15 residues long. V lost 4 bases and J lost 0; bases outside the gene matches: 7. Per the germline V gene, CDR1 is SGHRS and CDR2 is YFSETQ. CDR3 residues: CASSDGTAYSYEQYF. The CDR3 bases are TGCGCCAGCAGCGATGGGACAGCCTACTCCTACGAGCAGTACTTC.

The chain has TRBV7-9 and TRBJ2-5; possible D gene TRBD2, 5 bases. Trimming cost V 4 bases and J 5 bases, with 11 bases left between them. The CDR3 contains 13 residues. Germline CDR1 is SEHNR and CDR2 is FQNEAQ (reference sequence). The chain's CDR3 is CASSSAGEETQYF. Written as DNA, the CDR3 is TGTGCCAGCAGCTCCGCGGGCGAGGAGACCCAGTACTTC.

The chain uses TRBV27 and TRBJ2-7, with D possibly TRBD2 on 5 matching bases. The CDR3 is 17 residues long. V was pared by 0 bases and J by 2 bases, with 17 bases between. Germline V gene data show CDR1 as MNHEY and CDR2 as SMNVEV (reference sequence). CDR3 amino acids: CASSLSRAVGSAYEQYF. In DNA form, the CDR3 reads TGTGCCAGCAGTTTATCGCGGGCCGTTGGCAGCGCCTACGAGCAGTACTTC.

The CDR3 DNA sequence: TGTGCCAGCAGTGAAGCGGGCGGACGCTCTGGGGCCAACGTCCTGACTTTC. This sequence encodes CASSEAGGRSGANVLTF. The chain is built from TRBV6-1 and TRBJ2-6, with D unresolved. V lost 0 bases to trimming and J lost 0 bases, with 9 bases between them. This CDR3 region has 17 residues. Germline CDR1 MNHNS, CDR2 SASEGT.

J is TRBJ2-7 and V is TRBV7-2; D remains unclear. The germline V gene encodes CDR1 SGHTA and CDR2 FQGNSA. With 5 bases removed from V and 7 bases from J, the gap between germline ends came to 12 bases. The CDR3 has 12 residues. DNA for the CDR3: TGTGCCAGCAGCCTCCGATCCCGGGAGCAGTACTTC. Translating it yields CASSLRSREQYF. The full variable domain, in which reference TRBV7-2 and TRBJ2-7 provide the parts outside the CDR3, is GAGVSQSPSNKVTEKGKDVELRCDPISGHTALYWYRQSLGQGLEFLIYFQGNSAPDKSGLPSDRFSAERTGGSVSTLTIQRTQQEDSAVYLCASSLRSREQYFGPGTRLTVT.

The rearrangement links TRBV28 to TRBJ1-1; no clear D gene. The length of the CDR3 is 14 residues. V was cut by 3 bases and J by 4 bases, with 12 bases left in between. Germline V lookup: CDR1 MDHEN, CDR2 SYDVKM. CDR3 coding DNA: TGTGCCAGCAGTTTCTATCGGACGCTCACTGAAGCTTTCTTT. Translating it yields CASSFYRTLTEAFF.

The chain has TRBV5-1 and TRBJ2-5; 7 bases agree with TRBD1. There are 16 residues in the CDR3. The V segment lost 4 bases and the J segment 5 bases; nucleotides outside the gene matches: 14. The germline CDR1 and CDR2 sequences are SGHRS and YFSETQ. CDR3 in amino acids: CASSVGTNRGYETQYF. The CDR3 bases are TGCGCCAGCAGCGTAGGTACCAACAGGGGATATGAGACCCAGTACTTC.

J is TRBJ2-3 and V is TRBV4-1; D is perhaps TRBD2 (6 bases). V was trimmed by 1 base and J by 3 bases, leaving 14 bases between them. Germline V CDR1 and CDR2: MGHRA, YSYEKL. The CDR3 has 16 amino acids. The CDR3 DNA reads as TGCGCCAGCAGCCAAGTATCCGGGAGAGGGACAGATACGCAGTATTTT. Its translation is CASSQVSGRGTDTQYF.

To note about this clone: Additional DNA sequences in this sample encode the identical CDR3. The V and J genes are TRBV5-1 and TRBJ1-4; 11 nucleotides line up with TRBD1. V shed 4 bases and J 0 bases; nucleotides not matched to a gene: 5. The germline V gene has CDR1 SGHRS and CDR2 YFSETQ. The CDR3 is 17 residues long. The CDR3 DNA is TGCGCCAGCAGCCCAGGACAGGGGGCTTCAACTAATGAAAAACTGTTTTTT. This gives the protein CASSPGQGASTNEKLFF.

The genes are TRBV6-1 and TRBJ1-1; unclear D gene. Germline CDR1 is MNHNS and CDR2 is SASEGT. V dropped 2 bases and J dropped 5 bases, with 18 bases sitting between them. The CDR3 runs 16 residues. The CDR3, as DNA: TGTGCCAGCAGTGAAAGTAGTTGGGGAGGGTGGACTGAAGCTTTCTTT. Residues: CASSESSWGGWTEAFF.